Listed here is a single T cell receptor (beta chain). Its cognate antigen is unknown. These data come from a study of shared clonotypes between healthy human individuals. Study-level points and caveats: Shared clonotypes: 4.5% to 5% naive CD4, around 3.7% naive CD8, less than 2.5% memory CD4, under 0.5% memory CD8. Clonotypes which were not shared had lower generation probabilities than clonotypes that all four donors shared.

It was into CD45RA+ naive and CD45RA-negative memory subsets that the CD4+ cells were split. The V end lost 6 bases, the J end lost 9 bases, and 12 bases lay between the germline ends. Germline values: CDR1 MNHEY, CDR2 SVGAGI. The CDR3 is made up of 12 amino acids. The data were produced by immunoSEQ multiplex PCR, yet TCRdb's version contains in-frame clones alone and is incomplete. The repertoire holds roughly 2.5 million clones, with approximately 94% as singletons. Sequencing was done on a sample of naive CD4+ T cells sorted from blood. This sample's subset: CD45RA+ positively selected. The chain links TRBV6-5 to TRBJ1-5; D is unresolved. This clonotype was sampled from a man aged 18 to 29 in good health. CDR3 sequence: CASRTIPGPQHF. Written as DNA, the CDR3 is TGTGCCAGCAGAACCATCCCAGGGCCCCAGCATTTT.